The present TCR beta chain was sequenced within a study of memory CD4+ T cells and cytomegalovirus serostatus. Sequencing was performed with immunoSEQ multiplex PCR; in TCRdb, only in-frame clones are kept and a portion is missing. The top ten hold 0.5% to 0.6% of the sample, which has over 40,000 clones, 70% to 85% seen once. Single viable CD3+CD4+CD8-CD45RO+ cells were sorted as the memory CD4+ T cells. Germline CDR1 and CDR2: MNHNS and SASEGT. V lost 10 bases to trimming and J lost 8 bases, with 21 bases between them. This CDR3 has 14 amino acids. Study results and limitations: About 40% of the roughly 150 known CMV-associated TCRbeta sequences appeared in CD4+ memory.

This clone has more than one count but fewer than ten. Its antigen is undetermined. The receptor comes from an adult in good health and CMV-seronegative. V usage is TRBV6-1 and J usage is TRBJ2-1; TRBD1 or TRBD2 may be the D gene (5 bases each). Sequencing was done on a sample of memory CD4+ T cells from blood. CDR3 region: CATRPPGSRDEQFF. The CDR3 DNA sequence: TGTGCCACCCGGCCTCCAGGGAGTCGCGATGAGCAGTTCTTC.